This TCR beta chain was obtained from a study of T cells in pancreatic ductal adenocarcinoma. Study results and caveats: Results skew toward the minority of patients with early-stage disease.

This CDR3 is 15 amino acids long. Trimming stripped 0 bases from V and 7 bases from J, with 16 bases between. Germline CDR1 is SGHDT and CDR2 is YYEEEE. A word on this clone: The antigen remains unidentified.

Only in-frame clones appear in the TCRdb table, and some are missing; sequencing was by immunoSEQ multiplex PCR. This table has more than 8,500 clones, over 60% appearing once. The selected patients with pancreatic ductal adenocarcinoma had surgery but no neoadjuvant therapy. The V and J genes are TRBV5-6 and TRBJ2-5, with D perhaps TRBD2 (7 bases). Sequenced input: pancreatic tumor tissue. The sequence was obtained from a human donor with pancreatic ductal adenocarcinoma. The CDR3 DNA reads TGTGCCAGCAGCTTGGAATCCAGGGGAGGGGGGACCCAGTACTTC. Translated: CASSLESRGGGTQYF.